This record looks at one T cell receptor beta chain sequence and its context. These data originate in a study of blood T cells in healthy people across ages. Primers used in a second PCR of about 7 to 12 cycles were a sample-barcoded 5' primer and a J-beta primer mix. Carrying 12 random nucleotides, a template-switch adaptor labeled each individual cDNA molecule. Individual samples furnished no less than 2.5 million CDR3-containing paired-end reads apiece. TCRdb reanalysed the 5' RACE reads using MiXCR and keeps one entry per CDR3 protein. The table shows 650,000 to 1,000,000 distinct CDR3 sequences, with roughly 34% occurring only once. With 1 base removed from V and 0 bases from J, the gap between germline ends came to 5 bases. This CDR3 has 15 residues. Per germline, CDR1 SGDLS and CDR2 YYNGEE. Samples each yielded at least 6 micrograms of total RNA.

The TCR was taken from a man between 18 and 29 years old in good health. Sequenced input: blood. This chain connects TRBV9 to TRBJ1-6; the D is unclear. The DNA for the CDR3 is TGTGCCAGCAGCGTAACGGACTCCTATAATTCACCCCTCCACTTT. This gives the protein CASSVTDSYNSPLHF.